By share, the clone carrying this T cell receptor (beta chain) ranks as large. What it binds is unknown. Per germline, CDR1 MGHRA and CDR2 YSYEKL. The CDR3 extends over 15 amino acids. Trimming pared 0 bases from V and 7 bases from J, leaving 13 bases between. The entry originates in a study of OX40 agonist ivuxolimab in advanced cancers. Across the whole study: Ivuxolimab was delivered to patients intravenously every 2 weeks at doses spanning 0.01 to 10 mg/kg. The dose-escalation cohort had hepatocellular carcinoma, melanoma, renal cell or head and neck cancer. Study-level points and caveats: CD8+ T cells were the subset that, on average, had more expanded clones than CD4+. Among patients with partial responses at 0.1-3.0 mg/kg, clonal expansion was among the lowest.

Sequencing was performed with immunoSEQ multiplex PCR; in TCRdb, only in-frame clones are kept and a portion is missing. Altogether fewer than 25,000 clones are present, 80% to 90% being singletons, with the ten largest covering around 27%. This chain uses TRBV4-1 with TRBJ1-5; possible D gene TRBD1, 6 bases. The receptor comes from an adult with an advanced solid tumor such as melanoma, head and neck, liver or kidney cancer. Sequenced material: CD4+ or CD8+ T cells sorted from blood, taken in a trial of the OX40 agonist ivuxolimab. The CDR3 bases are TGCGCCAGCAGCCAAGACCATACAGGGTTCCAGCCCCAGCATTTT. This encodes CASSQDHTGFQPQHF.